The entry that follows covers one T cell receptor (beta chain) sequence. No antigen is known for it. This specimen belongs to a study of T cell responses to AZD1222 COVID-19 vaccine. Measured with immunoSEQ multiplex PCR; TCRdb has only the in-frame clones, and not every one. The sample comprises approximately 150,000 clones, just over 90% of which are singletons, and 0.85% to 0.95% rests with the top ten. Study outcomes and limitations: Females made up more of the donors, who were largely white British, and clonal diversity may have come out too low. Within unmutated variant regions lay the reported targets of nearly half of spike-specific TCRs. There were repertoire samples only from the period after the peak T cell response.

V was shortened by 0 bases and J by 1 base, with 7 bases between the two germline ends. This CDR3 comprises 14 residues. The V gene's germline CDR1 is SGDLS and CDR2 YYNGEE. The source is an adult in good health. This specimen consisted of peripheral blood, obtained on day 0 of MenACWY control vaccination. The chain uses TRBV9 and TRBJ1-1; no firm D call. The CDR3 nucleotides are TGTGCCAGCAGCGTAGCTGAATGGAACACTGAAGCTTTCTTT. Its protein product is CASSVAEWNTEAFF. Variable domain in full (rest from reference TRBV9 and TRBJ1-1): DSGVTQTPKHLITATGQRVTLRCSPRSGDLSVYWYQQSLDQGLQFLIQYYNGEERAKGNILERFSAQQFPDLHSELNLSSLELGDSALYFCASSVAEWNTEAFFGQGTRLTVV.